This passage covers 17 T cell receptor beta chains from one sample sequenced in a study of a mutant IDH1 vaccine in newly diagnosed glioma. Profiled with immunoSEQ multiplex PCR; TCRdb holds only in-frame clones, not every one. The table has 25,000 to 35,000 clones, 90% seen once; the top ten hold around 21%. These receptors have no identified antigens. Time point in this sample: week 11, during vaccination. In every dose of vaccine, 300 ug of mutant IDH1 20-mer peptide was given alongside topical imiquimod. The material was PBMCs, obtained from a glioma patient whose treatment included an IDH1 peptide vaccine. These receptors were collected from a man between 18 and 29 years old with glioma.

The chain recombines TRBV2 with TRBJ1-1; the D gene is possibly TRBD1 (6 bases). The CDR3 is 17 amino acids. V lost 6 bases and J 1 base, leaving 21 bases between the germline ends. Per germline, CDR1 SNHLY and CDR2 FYNNEI. The CDR3 DNA reads as TGTGCCAGCAGCCCCCCCCCAGGGGCCCTGAGGAACACTGAAGCTTTCTTT. It specifies CASSPPPGALRNTEAFF.

The rearrangement joins TRBV19 to TRBJ1-4, with 8 nucleotides matching TRBD1. The germline V gene has CDR1 LNHDA and CDR2 SQIVND (reference sequence). V shed 5 bases, J shed 7 bases, and the junction held 12 bases outside the gene matches. The CDR3 is 16 amino acids. DNA for the CDR3: TGTGCCAGTAGTTCGCAAACCGGGACAGGAGGTGAAAAACTGTTTTTT. Encoded protein: CASSSQTGTGGEKLFF.

V gene TRBV7-9 combines with J gene TRBJ2-5, with 7 positions matching TRBD2. The germline V gene has CDR1 SEHNR and CDR2 FQNEAQ (reference sequence). CDR3 length: 13 residues. J was trimmed by 4 bases and V by 5 bases; bases with no gene match: 4. CDR3 in amino acids: CASSPTSVETQYF. The CDR3 DNA is TGTGCCAGCAGCCCCACTAGCGTAGAGACCCAGTACTTC.

V is TRBV12-5 and J is TRBJ2-1; 7 bases match TRBD2. Germline V gives CDR1 LGHNT, CDR2 FRNRAP. V trimming: 7 bases; J trimming: 8 bases; junction bases outside the gene matches: 11. This CDR3 region has 14 residues. DNA for the CDR3: TGTGCTAGTGCCTTGGGCGGGAGTAGCGATGAGCAGTTCTTC. It codes for CASALGGSSDEQFF.

This sequence joins TRBV4-1 and TRBJ2-5; 10 bases match TRBD2. This CDR3 contains 17 residues. V was clipped by 2 bases and J by 4 bases; unmatched bases: 10. CDR1 is MGHRA and CDR2 is YSYEKL in the germline V gene. The CDR3 loop is CASSQPSSGRRGETQYF. The CDR3, as DNA: TGCGCCAGCAGCCAACCATCTAGCGGGAGACGGGGAGAGACCCAGTACTTC.

The genes are TRBV30 and TRBJ1-2, with 9 bases that match TRBD1. The J segment lost 5 bases and the V segment lost 1 base, leaving 8 bases of the junction unmatched. The CDR3 covers 15 residues. In germline, CDR1 is GTSNPN, CDR2 SVGIG (reference sequence). CDR3 residues: CAWSARDRAIYGYTF. The CDR3 DNA sequence: TGTGCCTGGAGTGCCCGGGACAGGGCCATTTATGGCTACACCTTC.

The V call is TRBV19, the J call TRBJ1-5; TRBD1 matches at 11 bases. With 7 bases clipped from V and 3 bases from J, the junction kept 8 bases outside the gene matches. Germline V gene data show CDR1 as LNHDA and CDR2 as SQIVND (reference sequence). The length of the CDR3 is 16 residues. For the CDR3, the DNA is TGTGCCAGTACTAGCTGGGACAGGGGGGTCAATCAGCCCCAGCATTTT. It yields the protein CASTSWDRGVNQPQHF.

This chain links TRBV19 with TRBJ2-1; the D gene is possibly TRBD1 (5 bases). The CDR3 has 13 residues. Between the trimmed V and J ends, which lost 1 base and 7 bases, there was a span of 8 bases. Germline loops: CDR1 LNHDA, CDR2 SQIVND (reference sequence). The CDR3 reads CASSIGAGNEQFF. The CDR3 nucleotides are TGTGCCAGTAGTATAGGGGCAGGGAATGAGCAGTTCTTC.

V usage is TRBV5-1 and J usage is TRBJ2-3; D is unresolved. Germline values: CDR1 SGHRS, CDR2 YFSETQ. V was pared by 0 bases and J by 2 bases, with 7 bases between. This CDR3 has 14 residues. The CDR3 coding sequence is TGCGCCAGCAGCTTGGAAGGGTTCACAGATACGCAGTATTTT. Its protein product is CASSLEGFTDTQYF.

J is TRBJ2-7 and V is TRBV20-1, with 7 bases fitting TRBD2. The germline gives CDR1 DFQATT, CDR2 SNEGSKA (reference sequence). There are 11 residues in the CDR3. V shed 3 bases, J shed 6 bases, and the junction held 2 bases outside the gene matches. CDR3 coding DNA: TGCAGTGCTAGGGGGGGGACCGAGCAGTACTTC. This sequence encodes CSARGGTEQYF.

The J gene is TRBJ2-2, the V gene TRBV7-8, with D perhaps being TRBD1 or TRBD2 (5 bases each). Trimming removed 4 bases at V and 4 bases at J, with 7 bases between. Germline V gene lookup returns CDR1 SGHVS and CDR2 FQNEAQ. The CDR3 spans 13 residues. This CDR3 is CASSSGTTGELFF. CDR3 nucleotide sequence: TGTGCCAGCAGCTCCGGGACCACCGGGGAGCTGTTTTTT.

This clone was counted a few times. The chain uses TRBV5-1 and TRBJ2-5; D tentatively reads TRBD1 or TRBD2 (7 bases each). Germline CDR1 reads SGHRS; CDR2 reads YFSETQ. The CDR3 is made up of 16 amino acids. V lost 3 bases and J lost 5, with 20 bases in between. In nucleotides, the CDR3 is TGCGCCAGCAGCTCTTGGGAGGGGGCTGTGGCGGAGACCCAGTACTTC. This codes for CASSSWEGAVAETQYF.

As DNA, the CDR3 is TGCGCCAGCAGCCAAGCCACAGGAAGGAGCTACGAGCAGTACTTC. This gives the protein CASSQATGRSYEQYF. This rearrangement joins TRBV4-3 to TRBJ2-7, with D perhaps matching TRBD1 (5 bases). Trimming took 1 base from V and 3 from J, leaving 13 bases between them. This CDR3 contains 15 residues. Per the germline V gene, CDR1 is LGHNA and CDR2 is YSLEER.

This chain links TRBV30 with TRBJ2-1, with a weak D call TRBD2 (5 bases). The CDR3 is 15 amino acids. Germline CDR1 and CDR2: GTSNPN and SVGIG (reference sequence). The V end was cut by 0 bases, the J end by 7 bases, with 16 bases between. DNA of the CDR3: TGTGCCTGGAGTGTAGGATTAGCGAAAGTTAATGAGCAGTTCTTC. It specifies CAWSVGLAKVNEQFF.

The chain joins TRBV5-3 to TRBJ2-7; D unclear. TRBV5-3 is known as an ORF, though its function is uncertain. The CDR3 covers 13 residues. V lost 4 bases and J 3 bases, leaving 11 bases between the germline ends. CDR3 amino acids: CARSPVRNYEQYF. The CDR3 DNA sequence: TGTGCCAGAAGCCCTGTTCGAAACTACGAGCAGTACTTC.

This clone showed up just once. The V call is TRBV2, the J call TRBJ2-3, with 7 bases aligning to TRBD2. The germline gives CDR1 SNHLY, CDR2 FYNNEI. Trimming removed 5 bases from V and 8 bases from J; junction bases left unmatched: 7. This CDR3 contains 13 residues. For the CDR3, the DNA is TGTGCCAGCAGTCCCGTTCGGACTAGTACGCAGTATTTT. It is translated as CASSPVRTSTQYF.

The V gene is TRBV4-1, the J gene TRBJ2-3, with D unclear. This CDR3 is 12 amino acids long. V dropped 0 bases and J dropped 6 bases, with 4 bases sitting between them. CDR1 and CDR2 (germline): MGHRA, YSYEKL. CDR3 protein: CASSQEKDTQYF. The CDR3 nucleotides read TGCGCCAGCAGCCAAGAAAAGGATACGCAGTATTTT.